Shown below are 20 T cell receptor beta chains from a single sample sequenced in a study of OX40 agonist ivuxolimab in advanced cancers. Sequenced by immunoSEQ multiplex PCR; TCRdb stores in-frame clones only, minus some. The sample includes 50,000 to 75,000 clones, 82% of them seen just once. The specimen was CD4+ or CD8+ T cells sorted from blood, collected in a trial of the OX40 agonist ivuxolimab. Receptors originate from an adult with an advanced solid tumor such as melanoma, head and neck, liver or kidney cancer.

The chain employs TRBV30 and TRBJ1-5; D call uncertain. The ends were cut back, 3 bases at V and 1 base at J, with 10 bases in the middle. The CDR3 contains 14 residues. The germline V gene has CDR1 GTSNPN and CDR2 SVGIG (reference sequence). The CDR3 protein is CAWSETNSNQPQHF. The CDR3, as DNA: TGTGCCTGGAGCGAAACCAACAGCAATCAGCCCCAGCATTTT.

The chain uses TRBV5-6 and TRBJ2-7; 8 bases map to TRBD1. V gave up 2 bases and J gave up 7 bases; unmatched junction bases: 5. The germline CDR1 and CDR2 sequences are SGHDT and YYEEEE. The CDR3 runs 13 residues. CDR3 nucleotide sequence: TGTGCCAGCAGCTTTCCAGGGGGCAGGGAGCAGTACTTC. Protein sequence: CASSFPGGREQYF.

The J gene is TRBJ2-7, the V gene TRBV18; no clear D. The V end was cut by 2 bases, the J end by 5 bases, with 13 bases between. The CDR3 length is 14 residues. Germline CDR1 is KGHSH and CDR2 is LQKENI. DNA for the CDR3: TGTGCCAGCTCACCAAAGTCTCTTAGGGACGAGCAGTACTTC. Translating it yields CASSPKSLRDEQYF.

The V gene is TRBV2, the J gene TRBJ1-2; perhaps TRBD1 as D (6 bases). Trimming pared 7 bases from V and 2 bases from J, leaving 11 bases between. Germline CDR1 SNHLY, CDR2 FYNNEI. The CDR3 is 13 residues long. The CDR3 spells CASILDRNYGYTF. Here the CDR3 DNA reads TGTGCCAGCATCCTGGACAGAAACTATGGCTACACCTTC.

This clone appeared a single time. The chain recombines TRBV28 with TRBJ1-3; D is undetermined. V gave up 6 bases and J gave up 1 base, with 13 bases separating them. Germline V gives CDR1 MDHEN, CDR2 SYDVKM. CDR3 length: 15 amino acids. In DNA form, the CDR3 reads TGTGCCAGCAGCCCTTTTGTTAATTCTGGAAACACCATATATTTT. Protein sequence: CASSPFVNSGNTIYF.

The rearrangement uses TRBV30 and TRBJ2-5, with TRBD2 matching 9 bases. Germline V gives CDR1 GTSNPN, CDR2 SVGIG (reference sequence). Trimming cost V 0 bases and J 5 bases; bases outside gene matches: 4. This CDR3 is built from 14 residues. The chain's CDR3 is CAWSVGGRVETQYF. The CDR3 DNA sequence: TGTGCCTGGAGTGTCGGCGGGAGGGTCGAGACCCAGTACTTC.

The CDR3 is CASSQEGDSNQPQHF. The DNA of the CDR3 is TGTGCCAGCAGCCAAGAAGGGGATAGCAATCAGCCCCAGCATTTT. V usage is TRBV4-2 and J usage is TRBJ1-5; possibly TRBD1 for D (5 bases). Germline CDR1 is LGHNA and CDR2 is YNFKEQ. This CDR3 has 15 residues. V dropped 0 bases and J dropped 0 bases, with 6 bases sitting between them.

This chain links TRBV30 with TRBJ1-2, with 11 bases identical to TRBD1. After removal of 5 bases from V and 8 bases from J, the junction contained 13 bases not matched to a gene. This CDR3 contains 15 residues. The germline V gene encodes CDR1 GTSNPN and CDR2 SVGIG (reference sequence). In DNA form, the CDR3 reads TGTGCCTGGGAGCCGAAGGGGACAGGGGGAAGGGGCTACACCTTC. Residues: CAWEPKGTGGRGYTF.

This clone was seen once. V usage is TRBV7-3 and J usage is TRBJ1-2; D ambiguous. The V gene lost 2 bases and the J gene lost 4 bases, with 8 bases spanning the gap. Looked up from germline, CDR1 is SGHTA and CDR2 is FQGTGA. The length of the CDR3 is 13 residues. Here the CDR3 reads CASSLDPLYGYTF. CDR3 nucleotide sequence: TGTGCCAGCAGCTTAGATCCCCTCTATGGCTACACCTTC.

The rearrangement links TRBV11-1 to TRBJ2-3; maybe TRBD2 (5 bases). Germline loops: CDR1 SGHAT, CDR2 FQDESV (reference sequence). The V end was cut by 0 bases, the J end by 4 bases, with 11 bases between. The length of the CDR3 is 15 residues. CDR3 residues: CASSLAELVSDTQYF. DNA of the CDR3: TGTGCCAGCAGCTTAGCCGAACTAGTTTCAGATACGCAGTATTTT. The whole variable domain, remainder taken from reference TRBV11-1 and TRBJ2-3, is EAEVAQSPRYKITEKSQAVAFWCDPISGHATLYWYRQILGQGPELLVQFQDESVVDDSQLPKDRFSAERLKGVDSTLKIQPAELGDSAMYLCASSLAELVSDTQYFGPGTRLTVL.

J is TRBJ2-7 and V is TRBV7-2; TRBD2 is a possible D gene (6 bases). Trimming cost V 2 bases and J 2 bases, with 13 bases left between them. The germline gives CDR1 SGHTA, CDR2 FQGNSA. This CDR3 has 15 amino acids. The CDR3 region has the DNA TGTGCCAGCAGCTTACAATCGGGGGAGCCCTACGAGCAGTACTTC. It encodes CASSLQSGEPYEQYF.

The chain uses TRBV6-5 and TRBJ2-7; D uncertain. Germline CDR1 is MNHEY and CDR2 is SVGAGI. The CDR3 has 11 amino acids. V lost 6 bases and J lost 2, with 5 bases in between. CDR3 DNA: TGTGCCAGCAGCTTGACCTACGAGCAGTACTTC. It codes for CASSLTYEQYF.

The chain carries TRBV6-1 and TRBJ1-5, with unresolved D. Trimming took off 4 bases at V and 4 bases at J, with 8 bases between the two ends. Germline V gene data show CDR1 as MNHNS and CDR2 as SASEGT. The CDR3 covers 13 residues. CDR3 in amino acids: CASSGPSNQPQHF. In DNA, the CDR3 is TGTGCCAGCAGTGGACCCAGTAATCAGCCCCAGCATTTT.

The chain recombines TRBV6-1 with TRBJ1-1, with 7 bases aligning to TRBD1. Germline values: CDR1 MNHNS, CDR2 SASEGT. The CDR3 contains 12 residues. Losses at the gene ends were 4 bases for V and 4 bases for J; bases not matched to a gene: 0. This chain's CDR3 is CASSAGGTEAFF. The DNA of the CDR3 is TGTGCCAGCAGTGCAGGGGGCACTGAAGCTTTCTTT.

This chain links TRBV7-2 with TRBJ2-1; D gene ambiguous. The CDR3 is 14 residues long. V lost 8 bases to trimming and J lost 0 bases, with 11 bases between them. Germline V lookup: CDR1 SGHTA, CDR2 FQGNSA. The CDR3 reads CASSRMSSYNEQFF. DNA of the CDR3: TGTGCCAGCTCCAGGATGAGCTCCTACAATGAGCAGTTCTTC.

V usage is TRBV6-1 and J usage is TRBJ2-1; 8 bases map to TRBD2. Trimming cost V 4 bases and J 7 bases; bases outside gene matches: 9. The CDR3 contains 15 residues. In germline, CDR1 is MNHNS, CDR2 SASEGT. CDR3 sequence: CASSGTSGWGNEQFF. The CDR3 nucleotides are TGTGCCAGCAGTGGAACTAGCGGCTGGGGGAATGAGCAGTTCTTC.

This chain links TRBV7-9 with TRBJ1-4; D not certain. This CDR3 region has 16 residues. The V gene's germline CDR1 is SEHNR and CDR2 FQNEAQ (reference sequence). Trimming cost V 2 bases and J 0 bases, with 10 bases left between them. The CDR3 region is CASSLRGSATNEKLFF. For the CDR3, the DNA is TGTGCCAGCAGCTTACGTGGATCTGCAACTAATGAAAAACTGTTTTTT.

The chain couples TRBV11-2 to TRBJ2-6; D gene ambiguous. Germline CDR1 and CDR2: SGHAT and FQNNGV. V was shortened by 0 bases and J by 5 bases, with 5 bases between the two germline ends. The CDR3 sequence is 14 residues long. CDR3 bases: TGTGCCAGCAGCTTAGATCTACGGGCCAACGTCCTGACTTTC. Its translation is CASSLDLRANVLTF.

The CDR3 DNA follows: TGTGCCAGCAGTTACGCAGGGTATGACGAGCAGTACTTC. This sequence encodes CASSYAGYDEQYF. The rearrangement uses TRBV6-5 and TRBJ2-7; TRBD1 might be the D (5 bases). The V and J ends lost 2 bases and 5 bases respectively, with 10 bases between them. This CDR3 is 13 amino acids long. In germline, CDR1 is MNHEY, CDR2 SVGAGI.

This clone was observed once. The chain combines TRBV2 with TRBJ1-1; 8 positions match TRBD1. This CDR3 region has 13 residues. CDR1 SNHLY and CDR2 FYNNEI come from the germline V gene. V shed 6 bases, J shed 4 bases, and the junction held 4 bases outside the gene matches. The chain's CDR3 is CASRNDRGTEAFF. The CDR3 nucleotides are TGTGCCAGCAGGAATGACAGGGGCACTGAAGCTTTCTTT. Drawing the rest from reference TRBV2 and TRBJ1-1, the complete variable domain is EPEVTQTPSHQVTQMGQEVILRCVPISNHLYFYWYRQILGQKVEFLVSFYNNEISEKSEIFDDQFSVERPDGSNFTLKIRSTKLEDSAMYFCASRNDRGTEAFFGQGTRLTVV.